Sequencing of this T cell receptor (beta chain) was carried out in a study of T cells in Graves' hyperthyroidism and ophthalmopathy. Amplification targeted TCR beta CDR3 regions from RNA transcripts. When the TCR CDR3 underwent first-round RT-PCR, the HTBI primer set was used. TCRdb called the multiplex PCR reads again in MiXCR, with one record for every CDR3 protein. This sample has over 650,000 distinct CDR3 sequences; 15% to 20% occur once, and the top ten carry around 7.7%. Worth noting for this clonotype: The antigen is undetermined.

This CDR3 is 20 amino acids long. CDR1 is SGHTA and CDR2 is FQGNSA in the germline V gene. The junction had 12 bases not matched to a gene; V was cut back by 3 bases and J by 0 bases. Overall study results and limits: In the analysis, a 13 V-J model separated ophthalmopathy from stable hyperthyroidism.

The sequence was obtained from a man between 18 and 35 years old with Graves' hyperthyroidism. The sequenced sample was blood. The chain carries TRBV7-2 and TRBJ2-1; 12 bases align to TRBD2. CDR3 sequence reads: CASSFLQLTSGGSSYNEQFF. In DNA form, the CDR3 reads TGTGCCAGCAGCTTTCTTCAACTGACTAGCGGGGGCAGCTCCTACAATGAGCAGTTCTTC.